This TCR beta chain was captured by sequencing in a study of cytomegalovirus exposure and HLA in healthy donors. Findings and caveats of the study: According to the study, 160 or so TCR beta chains were cytomegalovirus-associated. In an earlier analysis, in roughly 600 donors, most V segments appeared productive either ~87% or ~30% of the time.

The V and J ends lost 2 bases and 0 bases respectively, with 5 bases between them. The CDR3 runs 13 residues. Germline lookup yields CDR1 MNHEY and CDR2 SMNVEV (reference sequence). On this clone itself: Its antigen is unknown.

Primers: 60 Vbeta forward and 13 Jbeta reverse. Assay: immunoSEQ multiplex PCR; the TCRdb copy retains only in-frame clones and omits some. The sample holds about 180,000 clones; roughly 80% are singletons and the top ten take more than 2%. The sequenced material came from PBMCs. The sequence derives from a man between 60 and 75 years old in good health and CMV-seronegative. This chain links TRBV27 with TRBJ2-7; D remains unclear. The CDR3 reads CASSLQVSYEQYF. The CDR3 DNA is TGTGCCAGCAGTTTACAGGTCTCCTACGAGCAGTACTTC.